Included here is one T cell receptor beta chain sequence, with context. Losses at the gene ends were 4 bases for V and 4 bases for J; bases not matched to a gene: 5. Germline V CDR1 and CDR2: SGHRS, YFSETQ. This CDR3 has 15 residues. The data were taken from a study of blood T cell repertoires in COVID-19. In the study overall: The samples span acute and convalescent COVID-19 from the United States, Italy and Spain. Sample material is recorded as cDNA or gDNA derived from T cells, B-cell-depleted T cells, or PBMCs.

Authors' methods: Amplified reference gene primers provided the basis for estimating nucleated cell counts. TCRdb's table, derived via immunoSEQ multiplex PCR, lists solely in-frame clones and lacks some. V and J calls and clone size are those listed in that table; D and trimming were worked out from the DNA. The top ten hold approximately 30% of the sample, which has roughly 70,000 clones, 87% seen once. The clonotype comes from an elderly woman with active or convalescent COVID-19. The source material was peripheral blood. The chain carries TRBV5-1 and TRBJ1-5; TRBD1 matches 10 bases. CDR3 sequence: CASSTGTGANQPQHF. CDR3 bases: TGCGCCAGCAGCACAGGGACAGGGGCTAATCAGCCCCAGCATTTT.